Listed here is a single T cell receptor beta chain. Its target is unknown. CDR1 is SGHRS, CDR2 YFSETQ, per germline. This CDR3 spans 13 amino acids. Trimming stripped 3 bases from V and 3 bases from J, with 10 bases between. This specimen comes from a study of PD-L1 blockade in urothelial cancer. The repertoire was sequenced with immunoSEQ multiplex PCR; TCRdb's copy has only in-frame clones and lacks some. The sample includes approximately 100,000 clones, over 75% of them seen just once. Study-level points and caveats: Clones that were tumor-associated expanded more in the blood of durable-benefit patients at 3 weeks.

The rearrangement joins TRBV5-1 to TRBJ2-7; D is unclear. The sample here was PBMCs, taken around atezolizumab (anti-PD-L1) treatment. This TCR was recovered from a man aged 45-60 years with urothelial cancer. CDR3: CASSSAPYYEQYF. The CDR3 coding sequence is TGCGCCAGCAGCTCCGCCCCCTACTACGAGCAGTACTTC.